This T cell receptor (beta chain) was profiled in a study of graft-versus-host responses after intestinal transplantation. Study-level information: Multivisceral, liver-intestinal, or isolated intestinal transplants were performed in recipients. Study-level points and caveats: Among recipient marrow samples, GvH clones were found; some appeared first in ileum or blood.

Here immunoSEQ multiplex PCR was the method, and the copy in TCRdb shows in-frame clones only, minus some. The table has about 93,000 clones, about four fifths seen once. Note on this clone: The target antigen is unknown.

This CDR3 has 16 residues. Germline V gene sequence: CDR1 SGHDT, CDR2 YYEEEE. Germline trimming cut 1 base from V and 5 bases from J; bases unmatched to any gene: 8. The chain uses TRBV5-6 and TRBJ2-2, with 7 bases that match TRBD2. The specimen was unstimulated CD4+ T cells sorted from spleen or lymph node cells, collected before intestinal transplant. This clonotype was obtained from a human donor who received an intestinal transplant. The CDR3 is CASSLFVGAGTGELFF. The CDR3 DNA reads TGTGCCAGCAGCTTGTTTGTGGGAGCGGGGACCGGGGAGCTGTTTTTT.